The clone carrying this T cell receptor beta chain was recorded many times. Its antigen is unidentified. The CDR3 runs 11 residues. From germline, CDR1 is DFQATT and CDR2 SNEGSKA (reference sequence). The V and J ends lost 2 bases and 6 bases respectively, with 8 bases between them. This record belongs to a study of T cell repertoires and leukemia-associated antigens. From the 5' RACE reads, TCRdb called clonotypes with MiXCR, one entry per CDR3 protein. The sample shows 11,000 or so distinct CDR3 sequences, less than 45% of them seen only once. CD3+ T cells were rested overnight without fetal bovine serum.

What was sequenced was CD3+ T cells sorted from blood and cultured. The chain links TRBV20-1 to TRBJ2-7; weak D call: TRBD2 (6 bases). The TCR comes from a female donor in good health. In DNA, the CDR3 is TGCAGTGCTAGATTAGCGGCCGAGCAGTACTTC. The encoded protein is CSARLAAEQYF.